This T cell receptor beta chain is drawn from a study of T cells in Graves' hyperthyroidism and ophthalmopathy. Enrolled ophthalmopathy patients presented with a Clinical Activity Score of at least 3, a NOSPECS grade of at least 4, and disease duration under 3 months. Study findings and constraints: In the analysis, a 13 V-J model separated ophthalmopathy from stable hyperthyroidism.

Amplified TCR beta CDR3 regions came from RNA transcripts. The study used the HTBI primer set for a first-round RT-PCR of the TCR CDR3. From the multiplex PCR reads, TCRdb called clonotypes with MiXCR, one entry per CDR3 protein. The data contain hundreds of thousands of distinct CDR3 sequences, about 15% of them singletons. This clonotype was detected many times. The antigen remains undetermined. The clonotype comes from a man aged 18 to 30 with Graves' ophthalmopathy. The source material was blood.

Here the CDR3 DNA reads TGTGCCAGCTCACCTTTCGACAGGTCCAGGACCTACGAGCAGTACTTC. Protein: CASSPFDRSRTYEQYF. This rearrangement joins TRBV18 to TRBJ2-7, with D perhaps TRBD1 (6 bases). The germline V gene has CDR1 KGHSH and CDR2 LQKENI. V lost 3 bases and J lost 2, with 17 bases in between. This CDR3 contains 16 residues.